A single sample is the source of the 24 T cell receptor beta chains below, sequenced in a study of T cell repertoires in ileal Crohn's disease. Before sorting, lamina propria lymphocytes were separated from surgical specimens by density gradient. Repertoires were generated with immunoSEQ multiplex PCR, while TCRdb's copy carries only in-frame clones and drops some. The sample lists some 2,000 clones, roughly 74% occurring once. Sequencing was carried out using CD8+ T cells from ileum. Every receptor here comes from an adult with Crohn's disease. Some clones in this sample may be carry-over from other donors' samples.

This clone was counted a few times. The chain recombines TRBV29-1 with TRBJ2-5; D is perhaps TRBD1 (5 bases). Looked up from germline, CDR1 is SQVTM and CDR2 is ANQGSEA. The CDR3 has 13 amino acids. Trimming stripped 6 bases from V and 5 bases from J, with 16 bases between. The CDR3 is CSVGRALGETQYF. The DNA of the CDR3 is TGCAGCGTCGGCAGGGCCCTGGGGGAGACCCAGTACTTC. The whole variable domain, remainder taken from reference TRBV29-1 and TRBJ2-5, is SAVISQKPSRDICQRGTSLTIQCQVDSQVTMMFWYRQQPGQSLTLIATANQGSEATYESGFVIDKFPISRPNLTFSTLTVSNMSPEDSSIYLCSVGRALGETQYFGPGTRLLVL.

The genes are TRBV7-9 and TRBJ1-2; 8 bases match TRBD1. The V gene's germline CDR1 is SEHNR and CDR2 FQNEAQ (reference sequence). The CDR3 runs 15 residues. The V gene end was trimmed by 4 bases and the J gene end by 7 bases; junction bases not matched to a gene: 11. In DNA, the CDR3 is TGTGCCAGCAGCTCTACTAAGGCGACAGGGGTTGGCTACACCTTC. This gives the protein CASSSTKATGVGYTF.

To note about this clone: This CDR3 is also generated by other DNA sequences in the sample. The J gene is TRBJ1-1, the V gene TRBV27; D is uncertain. Germline V gives CDR1 MNHEY, CDR2 SMNVEV (reference sequence). The V gene lost 2 bases and the J gene lost 2 bases, with 6 bases spanning the gap. The CDR3 extends over 13 amino acids. The CDR3 sequence is CASSLVRNTEAFF. The CDR3 nucleotides read TGTGCCAGCAGTTTAGTCAGAAACACTGAAGCTTTCTTT.

This clone occurred a few times. The chain carries TRBV4-3 and TRBJ1-2, with a weak D call TRBD1 (6 bases). This CDR3 has 15 residues. Germline V gene lookup returns CDR1 LGHNA and CDR2 YSLEER. V was trimmed by 0 bases and J by 6 bases, leaving 14 bases between them. CDR3 DNA sequence: TGCGCCAGCAGCCAAGATGAGGGGGGGTCCAATGGCTACACCTTC. Its translation is CASSQDEGGSNGYTF.

This clone was counted only a few times. The gene calls are TRBV15 and TRBJ2-2; possible D gene TRBD1, 5 bases. V lost 1 base, J lost 5 bases, and 14 bases lay in between. The CDR3 extends over 16 amino acids. Germline V CDR1 and CDR2: LNHNV, YYDKDF (reference sequence). The CDR3 bases are TGTGCCACCAGCAGAGGGCAGGGTATTAGTACCGGGGAGCTGTTTTTT. Translated: CATSRGQGISTGELFF.

This clone has a single count. The J gene is TRBJ2-1, the V gene TRBV7-2; D possibly corresponds to TRBD1 (5 bases). The CDR3 covers 13 residues. Looked up from germline, CDR1 is SGHTA and CDR2 is FQGNSA. Trimming shortened V by 1 base and J by 6 bases, and 7 bases separated the two germline ends. Here the CDR3 reads CASSLVTGNEQFF. The CDR3, as DNA: TGTGCCAGCAGCTTAGTAACAGGCAATGAGCAGTTCTTC.

The V gene is TRBV29-1, the J gene TRBJ2-5; maybe TRBD2 (5 bases). CDR1 SQVTM and CDR2 ANQGSEA come from the germline V gene. This CDR3 spans 13 amino acids. V was pared by 0 bases and J by 4 bases, with 9 bases between. The CDR3 loop is CSVEDTAGETQYF. The CDR3 bases are TGCAGCGTTGAAGACACTGCGGGAGAGACCCAGTACTTC.

By sample share, this clone is large. V and J are TRBV30 and TRBJ2-7, with D possibly TRBD1 on 5 matching bases. Germline lookup yields CDR1 GTSNPN and CDR2 SVGIG (reference sequence). The CDR3 spans 12 residues. V lost 3 bases, J lost 2 bases, and 8 bases lay in between. The CDR3 DNA is TGTGCCTGGAGGCAGGGAACCTACGAGCAGTACTTC. Protein product: CAWRQGTYEQYF.

This clone was recorded a few times. The V and J genes are TRBV6-6 and TRBJ2-7; TRBD2 aligns across 11 bases. CDR3 size: 12 residues. Unmatched junction bases numbered 4, after V lost 7 bases and J lost 8 bases. In germline, CDR1 is MNHNY, CDR2 SVGAGI (reference sequence). CDR3 amino acids: CASKGLAVKQYF. The CDR3 DNA reads TGTGCCAGCAAGGGACTAGCGGTGAAGCAGTACTTC.

The gene calls are TRBV7-9 and TRBJ2-3; D is ambiguous. In germline, CDR1 is SEHNR, CDR2 FQNEAQ (reference sequence). V lost 6 bases to trimming and J lost 4 bases, with 8 bases between them. This CDR3 has 12 amino acids. In nucleotides, the CDR3 is TGTGCCAGCAGGGAAGGAGCAGATACGCAGTATTTT. Its protein product is CASREGADTQYF.

This chain joins TRBV28 and TRBJ2-7; 9 nucleotides line up with TRBD2. Looked up from germline, CDR1 is MDHEN and CDR2 is SYDVKM. Trimming took 5 bases from V and 0 from J; bases not matched to a gene: 8. The CDR3 is 16 residues long. CDR3: CASSLAGSGVSYEQYF. CDR3 sequence (DNA): TGTGCCAGCAGTCTAGCGGGGAGTGGGGTCTCCTACGAGCAGTACTTC. The full variable domain, rest sourced from reference TRBV28 and TRBJ2-7, is DVKVTQSSRYLVKRTGEKVFLECVQDMDHENMFWYRQDPGLGLRLIYFSYDVKMKEKGDIPEGYSVSREKKERFSLILESASTNQTSMYLCASSLAGSGVSYEQYFGPGTRLTVT.

The chain carries TRBV29-1 and TRBJ2-7; maybe TRBD2 (6 bases). The V and J ends lost 7 bases and 3 bases respectively, with 13 bases between them. The CDR3 runs to 12 residues. Germline CDR1 is SQVTM and CDR2 is ANQGSEA. In nucleotides, the CDR3 is TGCAGCGCCCTGACTAGAGGCTACGAGCAGTACTTC. It is translated as CSALTRGYEQYF.

The V and J genes are TRBV11-2 and TRBJ2-7; TRBD1 matches 8 bases. The germline gives CDR1 SGHAT, CDR2 FQNNGV. CDR3 size: 16 residues. With 3 bases clipped from V and 5 bases from J, the junction kept 12 bases outside the gene matches. The CDR3, as DNA: TGTGCCAGCAGCTTGTTCTCCGGGACAGGATACCACGAGCAGTACTTC. Protein: CASSLFSGTGYHEQYF.

In its sample, this clone was seen once. The gene calls are TRBV6-5 and TRBJ2-5; 7 nucleotides line up with TRBD2. This CDR3 is 14 amino acids long. J lost 4 bases, V lost 5 bases, and 7 bases had no gene match. CDR1 is MNHEY and CDR2 is SVGAGI in the germline V gene. The CDR3 sequence is CASSETGGGETQYF. DNA for the CDR3: TGTGCCAGCAGTGAGACGGGAGGTGGAGAGACCCAGTACTTC.

This chain connects TRBV29-1 to TRBJ2-7; the D gene is possibly TRBD1 (5 bases). The CDR3 is 13 amino acids. Trimming shortened V by 2 bases and J by 0 bases, and 8 bases separated the two germline ends. Per the germline V gene, CDR1 is SQVTM and CDR2 is ANQGSEA. In DNA form, the CDR3 reads TGCAGCGTTGAACAGGACAACTCCTACGAGCAGTACTTC. As protein: CSVEQDNSYEQYF.

A single count supports this clone. The gene calls are TRBV9 and TRBJ2-2; 8 bases line up with TRBD1. With V trimmed by 2 bases and J by 5 bases, 2 bases remained unmatched. Germline V gene data show CDR1 as SGDLS and CDR2 as YYNGEE. The CDR3 has 14 residues. This CDR3 reads CASSVTGGTGELFF. CDR3 in DNA: TGTGCCAGCAGCGTTACAGGGGGTACCGGGGAGCTGTTTTTT.

This clone was picked up a small number of times. This chain joins TRBV28 and TRBJ2-2, with TRBD1 identical over 8 bases. Germline lookup yields CDR1 MDHEN and CDR2 SYDVKM. V shed 6 bases and J 3 bases; nucleotides not matched to a gene: 3. CDR3 size: 14 residues. The CDR3 here is CASRTTGDTGELFF. The CDR3 DNA reads as TGTGCCAGCAGAACGACAGGGGACACCGGGGAGCTGTTTTTT.

The genes are TRBV27 and TRBJ1-2; D unclear. CDR1 is MNHEY, CDR2 SMNVEV, per germline (reference sequence). There are 12 residues in the CDR3. Trimming removed 7 bases at V and 7 bases at J, with 13 bases between. This CDR3 is CASTDGSSGYTF. The CDR3 DNA sequence: TGTGCCAGCACGGACGGGAGTTCTGGCTACACCTTC.

This clone was counted once. CDR3 residues: CASSWVQGDWTEAFF. The CDR3 DNA is TGCGCCAGCAGCTGGGTACAGGGGGATTGGACTGAAGCTTTCTTT. This chain connects TRBV5-1 to TRBJ1-1, with 8 nucleotides matching TRBD1. Per the germline V gene, CDR1 is SGHRS and CDR2 is YFSETQ. The J segment lost 5 bases and the V segment lost 3 bases, leaving 9 bases of the junction unmatched. This CDR3 is built from 15 residues.

The rearrangement uses TRBV2 and TRBJ2-3; 7 bases are a match to TRBD2. This CDR3 region has 14 residues. The V gene end was trimmed by 3 bases and the J gene end by 5 bases; junction bases not matched to a gene: 5. Looked up from germline, CDR1 is SNHLY and CDR2 is FYNNEI. DNA of the CDR3: TGTGCCAGCAGTGACGGGGGAGGGAAAGATACGCAGTATTTT. This translates into CASSDGGGKDTQYF.

The CDR3 DNA reads TGTGCCTGGAGTGGGCGGGGAGACTATTCCTACGAGCAGTACTTC. Translated: CAWSGRGDYSYEQYF. This chain uses TRBV30 with TRBJ2-7, with D tentatively TRBD2 (6 bases). CDR1 and CDR2 (germline): GTSNPN, SVGIG (reference sequence). The CDR3 runs 15 residues. V was clipped by 1 base and J by 1 base, with 14 bases between them. The entire variable domain, with the rest obtained from reference TRBV30 and TRBJ2-7, is as follows: SQTIHQWPATLVQPVGSPLSLECTVEGTSNPNLYWYRQAAGRGLQLLFYSVGIGQISSEVPQNLSASRPQDRQFILSSKKLLLSDSGFYLCAWSGRGDYSYEQYFGPGTRLTVT.

The chain recombines TRBV30 with TRBJ2-5; 9 bases fit TRBD1. Germline loops: CDR1 GTSNPN, CDR2 SVGIG (reference sequence). This CDR3 comprises 16 residues. Trimming at V came to 1 base and at J to 5 bases, leaving 11 bases not matched to a gene. CDR3 DNA: TGTGCCTGGAGTGGGTCCGGGACAGGGACCGGGGAGACCCAGTACTTC. It specifies CAWSGSGTGTGETQYF.

This clone was detected only a few times. V and J are TRBV28 and TRBJ2-1, with D possibly matching TRBD2 (6 bases). The germline V gene encodes CDR1 MDHEN and CDR2 SYDVKM. This CDR3 has 15 amino acids. V dropped 2 bases and J dropped 6 bases, with 14 bases sitting between them. As DNA, the CDR3 is TGTGCCAGCAGTTTACCCGAAACTAGCCTCAATGAGCAGTTCTTC. It translates to CASSLPETSLNEQFF.

The chain employs TRBV9 and TRBJ1-1, with D tentatively TRBD1 (5 bases). The V and J ends lost 4 bases and 0 bases respectively, with 10 bases between them. Germline values: CDR1 SGDLS, CDR2 YYNGEE. This CDR3 region has 14 residues. The CDR3 here is CASSPKGLNTEAFF. CDR3 coding DNA: TGTGCCAGCAGCCCCAAGGGGCTGAACACTGAAGCTTTCTTT.